Sequencing of this T cell receptor (beta chain) was carried out in a study of T cells in localized non-small cell lung cancer. General study results and limits: Of the tissues analyzed, uninvolved adjacent lung showed maximal T cell clonality, greater than tumor.

The CDR3 runs 15 residues. V was trimmed by 4 bases and J by 3 bases, leaving 12 bases between them. Germline CDR1 SNHLY, CDR2 FYNNEI. On this clone: Its cognate antigen is unknown.

The protocol was immunoSEQ multiplex PCR, while the TCRdb copy is restricted to in-frame clones and leaves out a portion. This table has 25,000 to 30,000 clones, approximately 78% appearing once. The chain combines TRBV2 with TRBJ1-4, with D possibly matching TRBD1 (6 bases). The origin of this receptor is a woman aged 40-75 years with stage I lung adenocarcinoma. The source material was peripheral blood, sampled before any cancer treatment. The chain's CDR3 is CASSGGRTANEKLFF. The CDR3 DNA reads TGTGCCAGCAGTGGGGGCCGGACAGCTAATGAAAAACTGTTTTTT.